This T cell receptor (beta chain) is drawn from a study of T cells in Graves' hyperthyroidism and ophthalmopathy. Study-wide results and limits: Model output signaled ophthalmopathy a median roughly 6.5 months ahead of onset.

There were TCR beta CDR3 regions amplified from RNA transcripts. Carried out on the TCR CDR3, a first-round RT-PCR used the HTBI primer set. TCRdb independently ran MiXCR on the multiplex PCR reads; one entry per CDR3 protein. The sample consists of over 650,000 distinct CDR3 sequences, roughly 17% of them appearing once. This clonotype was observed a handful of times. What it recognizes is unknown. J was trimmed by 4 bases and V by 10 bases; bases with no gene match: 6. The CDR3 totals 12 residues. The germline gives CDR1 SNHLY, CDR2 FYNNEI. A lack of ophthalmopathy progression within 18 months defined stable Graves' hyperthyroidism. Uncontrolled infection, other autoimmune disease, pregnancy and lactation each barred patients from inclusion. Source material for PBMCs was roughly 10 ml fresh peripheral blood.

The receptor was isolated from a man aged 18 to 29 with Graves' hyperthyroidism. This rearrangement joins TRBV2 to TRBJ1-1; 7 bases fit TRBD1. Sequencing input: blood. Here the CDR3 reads CANRGGSTEAFF. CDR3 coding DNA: TGTGCCAACAGGGGTGGTAGCACTGAAGCTTTCTTT.